What follows is one T cell receptor beta chain and its context. Its antigen remains unidentified. These data originate in a study of OX40 agonist ivuxolimab in advanced cancers. The study, taken as a whole, reports: At doses 0.1 to 3.0 mg/kg, CD4+ and CD8+ clones expanded. No determination was made of the antigen specificity of the expanded peripheral T cells.

The V and J ends lost 4 bases and 7 bases, in that order; junction bases with no gene match: 13. This CDR3 is 15 amino acids long. Germline CDR1 SGDLS, CDR2 YYNGEE. Data came from immunoSEQ multiplex PCR; TCRdb stores just in-frame clones and leaves some out. This sample carries approximately 20,000 clones, about 83% of them seen once, and the ten largest clones take roughly 10%. Blood draws occurred at baseline, cycle 4 day 1, and cycle 7 day 1. This TCR derives from an adult with an advanced solid tumor such as melanoma, head and neck, liver or kidney cancer. This specimen was CD4+ or CD8+ T cells sorted from blood, taken in a trial of the OX40 agonist ivuxolimab. J is TRBJ1-2 and V is TRBV9; 7 bases line up with TRBD1. Here the CDR3 DNA reads TGTGCCAGCAGCCCAAGACAGGGCGGGTTGGGTGGCTACACCTTC. This encodes CASSPRQGGLGGYTF.